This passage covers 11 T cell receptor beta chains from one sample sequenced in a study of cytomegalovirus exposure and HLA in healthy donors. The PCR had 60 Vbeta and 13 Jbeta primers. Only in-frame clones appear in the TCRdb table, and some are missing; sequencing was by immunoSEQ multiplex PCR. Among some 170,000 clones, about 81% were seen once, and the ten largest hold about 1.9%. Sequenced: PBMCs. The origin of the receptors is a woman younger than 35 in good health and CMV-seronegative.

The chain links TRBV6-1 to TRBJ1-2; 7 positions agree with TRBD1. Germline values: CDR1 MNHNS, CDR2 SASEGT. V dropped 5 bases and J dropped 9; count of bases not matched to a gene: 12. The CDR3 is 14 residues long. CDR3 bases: TGTGCCAGCAGTCCAAACGGACAGGCTGCGCGCTACACCTTC. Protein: CASSPNGQAARYTF.

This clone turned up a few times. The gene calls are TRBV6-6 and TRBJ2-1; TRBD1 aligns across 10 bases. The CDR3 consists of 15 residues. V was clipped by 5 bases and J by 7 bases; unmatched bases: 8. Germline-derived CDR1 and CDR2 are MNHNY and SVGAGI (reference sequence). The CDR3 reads CASSAPGQGMNEQFF. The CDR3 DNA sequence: TGTGCCAGCAGTGCCCCGGGACAGGGGATGAATGAGCAGTTCTTC.

CDR3 coding DNA: TGTGCCAGCAGCCCGGGACTAGCGGGAGCCATAGGCACCGGGGAGCTGTTTTTT. Translated, it gives CASSPGLAGAIGTGELFF. This chain uses TRBV7-8 with TRBJ2-2, with 14 bases identical to TRBD2. Germline lookup yields CDR1 SGHVS and CDR2 FQNEAQ. The CDR3 has 18 amino acids. With 5 bases clipped from V and 4 bases from J, the junction kept 9 bases outside the gene matches.

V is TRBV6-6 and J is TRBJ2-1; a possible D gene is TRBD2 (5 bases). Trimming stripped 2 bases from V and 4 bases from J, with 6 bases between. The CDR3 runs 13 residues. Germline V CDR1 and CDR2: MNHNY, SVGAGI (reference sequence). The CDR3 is CASSYGEYNEQFF. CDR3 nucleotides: TGTGCCAGCAGTTACGGGGAGTACAATGAGCAGTTCTTC.

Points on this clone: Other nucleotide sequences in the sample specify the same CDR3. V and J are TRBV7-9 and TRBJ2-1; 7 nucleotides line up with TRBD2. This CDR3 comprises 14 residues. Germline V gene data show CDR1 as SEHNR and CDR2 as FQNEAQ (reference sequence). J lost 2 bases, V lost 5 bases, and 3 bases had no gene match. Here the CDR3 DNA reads TGTGCCAGCAGCCAGCTAGCGGCCTACAATGAGCAGTTCTTC. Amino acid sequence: CASSQLAAYNEQFF.

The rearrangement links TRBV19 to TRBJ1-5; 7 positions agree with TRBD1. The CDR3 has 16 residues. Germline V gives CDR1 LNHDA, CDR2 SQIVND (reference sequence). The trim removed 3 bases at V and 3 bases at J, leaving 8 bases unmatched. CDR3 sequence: CASSINRGVYNQPQHF. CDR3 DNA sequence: TGTGCCAGTAGTATCAACAGGGGAGTTTACAATCAGCCCCAGCATTTT.

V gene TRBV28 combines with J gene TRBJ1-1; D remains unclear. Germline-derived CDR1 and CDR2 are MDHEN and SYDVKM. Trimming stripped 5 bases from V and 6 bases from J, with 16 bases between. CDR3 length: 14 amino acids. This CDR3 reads CASSPYDRHPEAFF. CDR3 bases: TGTGCCAGCAGTCCTTATGATCGACACCCTGAAGCTTTCTTT.

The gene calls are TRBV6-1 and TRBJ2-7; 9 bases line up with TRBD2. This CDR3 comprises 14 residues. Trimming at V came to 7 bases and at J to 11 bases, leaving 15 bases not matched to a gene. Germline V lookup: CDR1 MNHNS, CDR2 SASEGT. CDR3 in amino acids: CASTQLPLAGREYF. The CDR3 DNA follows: TGTGCCAGCACCCAACTCCCGCTAGCGGGAAGGGAGTACTTC.

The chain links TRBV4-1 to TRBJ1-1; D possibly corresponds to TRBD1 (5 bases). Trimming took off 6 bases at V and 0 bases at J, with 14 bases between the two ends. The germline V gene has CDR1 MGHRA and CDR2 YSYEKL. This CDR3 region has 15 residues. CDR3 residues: CASSFSRVLNTEAFF. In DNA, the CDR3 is TGCGCCAGCAGTTTTTCCAGGGTCTTGAACACTGAAGCTTTCTTT.

This CDR3 reads CASSQDRFAEQYF. The CDR3 nucleotides read TGCGCCAGCAGCCAAGATCGGTTCGCCGAGCAGTACTTC. The V gene is TRBV4-1, the J gene TRBJ2-7, with D unresolved. Germline CDR1 is MGHRA and CDR2 is YSYEKL. The CDR3 contains 13 residues. The V gene lost 0 bases and the J gene lost 6 bases, with 9 bases spanning the gap.

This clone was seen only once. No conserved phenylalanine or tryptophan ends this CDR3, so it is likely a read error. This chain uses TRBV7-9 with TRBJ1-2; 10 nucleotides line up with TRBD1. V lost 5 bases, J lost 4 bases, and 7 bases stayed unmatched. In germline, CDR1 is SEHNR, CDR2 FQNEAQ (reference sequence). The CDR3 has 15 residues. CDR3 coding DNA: TGTGCCAGCAGCCCGACAGGGGGCGCCCCCTATGGCTACACCCTC. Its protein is CASSPTGGAPYGYTL.